This entry concerns a single T cell receptor (beta chain). This specimen comes from a study of cytomegalovirus exposure and HLA in healthy donors. The PCR was carried out with 60 Vbeta primers and 13 Jbeta primers. Only in-frame clones appear in the TCRdb table, and some are missing; sequencing was by immunoSEQ multiplex PCR. The sample includes under 150,000 clones, 55% to 85% seen only once; the top ten take roughly 2%. This clonotype originated in a man aged 35-49 years in good health and CMV-seronegative. The sample comprised PBMCs.

In DNA, the CDR3 is TGTGCCAGTAGTGCTCGTGGGGGGGGCTACTACGAGCAGTACTTC. Residues: CASSARGGGYYEQYF. This chain connects TRBV19 to TRBJ2-7, with D perhaps matching TRBD2 (7 bases). CDR1 and CDR2 (germline): LNHDA, SQIVND (reference sequence). The CDR3 totals 15 residues. V was trimmed by 5 bases and J by 3 bases, leaving 17 bases between them.